This entry features one T cell receptor beta chain sequence. This clonotype showed up just a few times. The antigen it binds to is not known. No base quality values were provided; no much bigger clone lies one nucleotide off. V is cut by 0 bases and J by 13 bases, and the space between the germline ends is 15 bases. The CDR1 and CDR2 encoded by the germline V gene (reference sequence) are GTSNPN and SVGIG. The CDR3 sequence holds 13 residues, the cysteine and phenylalanine included. Here the CDR3 DNA is all that survives: 39 bases in frame from base 1. The data belong to a study of blood T cells in healthy people across ages (dated by TCRdb to between 2014 and 2017). With regard to the full study: In model experiments, roughly one uniquely barcoded TCR beta cDNA molecule per two T cells was captured by template switching. The study measured age-related changes in TCR beta repertoire diversity using deep sequencing normalized with unique cDNA molecular identifiers. Donors were grouped into four age groups: young (average 16 years), middle-aged (about 40), aged (around 66) and long-lived (less than 85). To avoid experimental bias, donors of different ages were randomly spread across the sequencing lanes. Using the same blood draw, the study looked at two additional independent replicas of 1 million unique cDNA reads for two donors, one aged 18 to 30 and the other aged 80 or older.

The method behind the library was 5' RACE. Sequenced using an Illumina HiSeq 2500. A second about 7 to 11 cycle PCR used a sample-barcoded 5' primer and a J-beta primer mix. Each TCR beta cDNA molecule received a unique molecular identifier from a template-switch 5' adaptor carrying 12 random nucleotides. Each sample yielded at least 3 million CDR3-containing paired-end reads. First-strand cDNA was synthesized from all RNA with the Mint cDNA synthesis kit, primed by a TRBC-specific oligonucleotide. All cDNA was treated with uracil-DNA glycosylase and then went through a first 18-cycle PCR with the universal primers M1SS and BC2_uni_R. In the source study's methods: For normalization, 1 million high-quality reads, each with a distinct molecular identifier, were randomly selected from each sample. Reads sharing molecular identifiers were discarded rather than binned into consensus sequences. MiTCR, set to a Q25 quality threshold and the strictest error-elimination algorithm, was used for CDR3 identification, clonotype clustering and error correction. A nonparametric unseen species model with Euler transformation was used to estimate lower-bound total TCR beta diversity. TCRdb itself trimmed the public reads at Q25 with fastp, ran MiXCR and retained productive beta chains. Here each entry gathers all rows of one CDR3 protein and keeps the most common genes and DNA. For this entry, the V and J calls and clone size follow TCRdb and not the study's own pipeline. The table for this sample lists about 1.5 million distinct CDR3 sequences; about 40% of them were counted only once. Of the sample, around 8% falls within the top ten clones.

Findings and caveats that apply to the study as a whole: The percentage of naive T cells measured by flow cytometry correlated strongly with observed TCR beta diversity. As age increased, observed TCR beta diversity per million T cells dropped in a roughly linear way, and a significant reduction was already evident by age 40. Total diversity estimates from one million sequenced T cells were considered lower bounds and underestimates. Compared with the aged group, the long-lived group had more naive CD4+ T cells, fewer expanded clones and increased TCR diversity, suggesting age selection. Because the CMV infection status of the donors was unknown, age-related changes in expanded clonotypes may potentially have been confounded. Conclusive comparison of naive and antigen-experienced compartments was prevented by the profiling of bulk unsorted PBMCs.

The donors were roughly 38 Caucasian individuals from Russia, aged about 6 to 100 years, who were systemically healthy. Each donor gave about 9.2 milliliters of peripheral blood, drawn into EDTA-treated Vacutainer tubes. Ficoll-Paque density-gradient centrifugation was used to isolate PBMCs, with at least 6 million obtained per sample. Trizol reagent was used to extract total RNA from the PBMCs, yielding at least 5.5 micrograms per sample. The percentages of naive CD45RAhigh/CD27high T cells were determined by flow cytometry on a PBMC aliquot from every donor. Source material: blood. The source of this sequence is a young woman in good health. Here the chain combines TRBV30 and TRBJ1-4, with no D gene named confidently. Here is the DNA: TGTGCCTGGAGTGTTGGTTCTTGGAATGGACTGTTTTTT. Its coded protein is CAWSVGSWNGLFF.